This T cell receptor (beta chain) was identified during a study of radiotherapy plus CTLA-4 blockade in lung cancer. Notes on the study in general: Tumor-origin TCR clones grew in blood after radiotherapy plus ipilimumab.

As regards this clone: Its specificity is not known.

Profiling relied on immunoSEQ multiplex PCR, and the TCRdb table lists in-frame clones only, not all of them. The profile shows 40,000 to 50,000 clones, roughly 76% of them singletons. This CDR3 has 15 amino acids. Germline CDR1 and CDR2: SGHNT and YYREEE (reference sequence). V was cut by 2 bases and J by 5 bases, with 16 bases left in between. The gene calls are TRBV5-4 and TRBJ1-2; perhaps TRBD1 as D (6 bases). The TCR originated in a human donor with non-small cell lung cancer who had a complete response to radiotherapy plus ipilimumab. This specimen consisted of peripheral blood, obtained from a patient treated with radiotherapy plus ipilimumab. CDR3 sequence reads: CASSFNRGTDYGYTF. The CDR3 coding sequence is TGTGCCAGCAGCTTCAATAGGGGGACGGATTATGGCTACACCTTC.